The T cell receptor (beta chain) under discussion was sequenced for a study of molecular identifiers for immune sequencing clone quantification. V was pared by 0 bases and J by 2 bases, with 13 bases between. CDR1 and CDR2 (germline): SGDLS, YYNGEE. The CDR3 sequence is 16 residues long. TCRdb reanalysed the PCR reads using MiXCR and keeps one entry per CDR3 protein. The table lists some 320,000 distinct CDR3 sequences, 20% to 25% of them singletons. In this sample, this clonotype turned up many times. The receptor's source is a human donor in good health. Some libraries in this study had Jurkat cell RNA spiked in. V gene TRBV9 combines with J gene TRBJ2-3; tentatively, D is TRBD2 (5 bases). Sequencing was carried out using naive CD8+ T cells from blood, with Jurkat cell RNA spiked in. Subset of the sample: FACS-sorted CD8+CD4-CCR7+CD45RA+ naive T cells. CDR3 sequence: CASSVEDLTFTDTQYF. The CDR3 nucleotides read TGTGCCAGCAGCGTAGAGGACTTAACCTTCACAGATACGCAGTATTTT.